The clone carrying this TCR beta chain came up a few times. The CDR3 runs 15 residues. Germline CDR1 and CDR2: SGHTA and FQGTGA. With 0 bases clipped from V and 4 bases from J, the junction kept 0 bases outside the gene matches. The whole isolated RNA underwent reverse transcription, so sequencing captured expressed TCRB transcripts. Some clones are missing from TCRdb's copy, which holds only in-frame ones; the method was immunoSEQ multiplex PCR. The table has around 180,000 clones, around 13% seen once. The sample belongs to a study of beta chain features in type 1 diabetes. The gene calls are TRBV7-3 and TRBJ2-2; TRBD1 aligns across 9 bases. Sequencing was carried out using central memory CD4+ T cells from blood. The TCR comes from a woman younger than 30 in good health. Here the CDR3 reads CASSLTTGGTGELFF. The CDR3 nucleotides are TGTGCCAGCAGCTTAACGACAGGGGGCACCGGGGAGCTGTTTTTT.